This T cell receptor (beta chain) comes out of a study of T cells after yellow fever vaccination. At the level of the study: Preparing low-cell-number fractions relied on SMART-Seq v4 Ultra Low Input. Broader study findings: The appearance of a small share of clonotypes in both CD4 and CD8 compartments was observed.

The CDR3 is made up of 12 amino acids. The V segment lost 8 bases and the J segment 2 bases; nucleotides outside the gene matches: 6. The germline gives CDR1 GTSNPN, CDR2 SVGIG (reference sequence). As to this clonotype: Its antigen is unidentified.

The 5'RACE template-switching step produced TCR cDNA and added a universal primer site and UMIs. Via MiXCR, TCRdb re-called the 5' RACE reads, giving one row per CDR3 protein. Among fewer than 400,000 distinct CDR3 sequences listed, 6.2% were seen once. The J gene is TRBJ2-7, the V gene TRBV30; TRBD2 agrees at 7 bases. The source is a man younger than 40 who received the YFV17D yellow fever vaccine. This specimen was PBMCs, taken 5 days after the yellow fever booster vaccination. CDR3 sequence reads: CALTSETYEQYF. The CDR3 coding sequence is TGTGCCCTTACTAGCGAGACCTACGAGCAGTACTTC.